The present T cell receptor (beta chain) was sequenced within a study of radiotherapy plus CTLA-4 blockade in lung cancer. Profiling relied on immunoSEQ multiplex PCR, and the TCRdb table lists in-frame clones only, not all of them. The sample yields roughly 24,000 clones, 60% to 85% seen once. Notes on this clone: Its antigen remains unknown.

General study findings and limits: Early blood T cell clone changes and increased post-radiation serum interferon-beta were reportedly the strongest response predictors.

The CDR3 sequence is 16 residues long. V was cut by 0 bases and J by 1 base, with 12 bases left in between. The V gene's germline CDR1 is SGHNT and CDR2 YENEEA. Material: peripheral blood, obtained from a patient treated with radiotherapy plus ipilimumab. The chain joins TRBV11-3 to TRBJ1-1; perhaps TRBD1 as D (5 bases). The source is a human donor with non-small cell lung cancer that progressed on radiotherapy plus ipilimumab. The CDR3 region has the DNA TGTGCCAGCAGCTTAGATAGCAGGGCCGGGAACACTGAAGCTTTCTTT. This sequence encodes CASSLDSRAGNTEAFF.